Here is one TCR beta chain with its context. Its antigen is not known. The treatment here: oral pan-JAK inhibitor, 5-10 mg twice daily. Collection of lesional scalp punch biopsies and peripheral blood was performed in alopecia areata patients. PBMCs, the starting material, were the source of sorted CD4+ and CD8+ T cells. This sample is part of a study of CD8+ T cells in alopecia areata. Study overall: Severity among treated patients was scored by the percentage of scalp area affected.

CDR1 PRHDT and CDR2 FYEKMQ come from the germline V gene (reference sequence). There are 14 residues in the CDR3. The J segment lost 5 bases and the V segment lost 5 bases, leaving 8 bases of the junction unmatched. Findings of the study overall: Administration of tofacitinib significantly diminished scalp clonality and expanded CD8+ clones within the top 100.

Sequencing relied on a cDNA template that was reverse transcribed from extracted RNA. Profiling relied on immunoSEQ multiplex PCR, and the TCRdb table lists in-frame clones only, not all of them. The table shows fewer than 200,000 clones, with under 60% occurring only once. Sequenced here: CD8+ T cells sorted from blood, sampled at week 24, from a patient treated with tofacitinib. This receptor was identified in a human donor with alopecia areata. The gene calls are TRBV13 and TRBJ2-7, with 8 bases identical to TRBD1. DNA for the CDR3: TGTGCCAGCAGCCCACCGACAGGGGAGAACGAGCAGTACTTC. Amino acids: CASSPPTGENEQYF.